This T cell receptor (beta chain) was obtained from a study of blood T cell repertoires in COVID-19. Study as a whole: COVID-19 samples from acute and convalescent phases originated in the United States, Italy and Spain.

Followed longitudinally, the Seattle patients had been enrolled during active infection. Sequencing used immunoSEQ multiplex PCR; TCRdb keeps in-frame clones, though not all of them. The sample holds roughly 170,000 clones; approximately 87% are singletons and the top ten take under 15%. The CDR3 runs to 18 residues. The sequenced sample consisted of peripheral blood. The chain joins TRBV21-1 to TRBJ1-2; the table's D call of TRBD1 was not tested on the DNA. TRBV21-1 is described as a pseudogene. The sequence was collected from a woman aged 70-85 years with COVID-19, enrolled during active disease. CDR3 bases: TGTGCCAGCAGCAAAGCAGGGTGGCACCCCTACAGGAACTATGGCTACACCTTC. Translated, it gives CASSKAGWHPYRNYGYTF.